One sample yielded the 26 T cell receptor beta chains listed below, sequenced in a study of shared T cell receptors in the human thymus. The table came from immunoSEQ multiplex PCR; TCRdb's copy has only in-frame clones and leaves some out. The sample yields about 380,000 clones, roughly 94% seen once. Material for sequencing was thymocytes. The receptors stem from a human donor.

The chain combines TRBV27 with TRBJ2-7; 7 positions match TRBD1. Germline V gene lookup returns CDR1 MNHEY and CDR2 SMNVEV (reference sequence). V was pared by 4 bases and J by 4 bases, with 1 base of the junction left unmatched. The CDR3 sequence is 12 residues long. CDR3 DNA: TGTGCCAGCAGTTCCAGGGGGTACGAGCAGTACTTC. It yields the protein CASSSRGYEQYF.

V gene TRBV6-5 combines with J gene TRBJ2-7; 10 bases are shared with TRBD1. The CDR3 has 16 residues. Trimming cost V 0 bases and J 4 bases; bases outside gene matches: 6. CDR1 is MNHEY and CDR2 is SVGAGI in the germline V gene. CDR3 coding DNA: TGTGCCAGCAGTTACTCGGGGACAGGGGATCAGTACGAGCAGTACTTC. As protein: CASSYSGTGDQYEQYF.

The chain is built from TRBV6-5 and TRBJ2-7, with TRBD1 matching over 7 bases. The V segment lost 7 bases and the J segment 3 bases; nucleotides outside the gene matches: 6. The germline V gene has CDR1 MNHEY and CDR2 SVGAGI. The CDR3 has 13 amino acids. The DNA for the CDR3 is TGTGCCAGCAAGAGGGGGCACGGCTACGAGCAGTACTTC. Translated: CASKRGHGYEQYF.

V is TRBV27 and J is TRBJ1-1, with 9 bases that match TRBD1. The ends lost 4 bases at V and 7 bases at J; junction bases unmatched: 7. Germline CDR1 is MNHEY and CDR2 is SMNVEV (reference sequence). CDR3 length: 14 residues. The CDR3 DNA reads TGTGCCAGCAGTTCACAGGGGGCTAGAAGTGAAGCTTTCTTT. Amino acid sequence: CASSSQGARSEAFF.

The chain is built from TRBV4-2 and TRBJ2-3; 7 nucleotides match TRBD2. This CDR3 has 15 residues. CDR1 LGHNA and CDR2 YNFKEQ come from the germline V gene. V was clipped by 2 bases and J by 6 bases; unmatched bases: 8. The CDR3 DNA sequence: TGTGCCAGCAGCCAACGCGGGGGTCCAGGGGATACGCAGTATTTT. This translates into CASSQRGGPGDTQYF.

The rearrangement joins TRBV27 to TRBJ2-2; no reliable D call. The V gene's germline CDR1 is MNHEY and CDR2 SMNVEV (reference sequence). Trimming took off 9 bases at V and 1 base at J, with 6 bases between the two ends. This CDR3 region has 12 residues. CDR3 amino acids: CASLMNTGELFF. The CDR3 region has the DNA TGTGCCAGTTTAATGAACACCGGGGAGCTGTTTTTT.

This chain links TRBV4-2 with TRBJ2-5; unclear D gene. The V gene lost 0 bases and the J gene lost 3 bases, with 5 bases spanning the gap. The CDR3 sequence is 13 residues long. Germline V gene sequence: CDR1 LGHNA, CDR2 YNFKEQ. The CDR3 nucleotides read TGTGCCAGCAGCCAAGATAGGAAAGAGACCCAGTACTTC. This translates into CASSQDRKETQYF.

This clone was recorded only once. The rearrangement links TRBV4-1 to TRBJ2-4; D gene ambiguous. The CDR3 loop spans 14 amino acids. Trimming left V 0 bases short and J 1 base short, with 4 bases between. CDR1 and CDR2 (germline): MGHRA, YSYEKL. Here the CDR3 reads CASSQEGAKNIQYF. The CDR3 DNA sequence: TGCGCCAGCAGCCAAGAGGGGGCCAAAAACATTCAGTACTTC.

This rearrangement joins TRBV27 to TRBJ2-3; D is unclear. CDR1 and CDR2 (germline): MNHEY, SMNVEV (reference sequence). The V end lost 5 bases, the J end lost 6 bases, and 18 bases lay between the germline ends. The CDR3 contains 15 residues. The chain's CDR3 is CASSPRPDRRDTQYF. CDR3 in DNA: TGTGCCAGCAGTCCCCGCCCAGACCGTCGGGATACGCAGTATTTT.

The chain uses TRBV10-1 and TRBJ2-1; possible D gene TRBD1, 6 bases. V was cut by 6 bases and J by 5 bases, with 23 bases left in between. The CDR3 contains 17 residues. CDR1 WNHNN and CDR2 SYGVQD come from the germline V gene (reference sequence). The DNA for the CDR3 is TGCGCCAGCAGCCGGCCCCTTCCCCCCGGACAGAACAATGAGCAGTTCTTC. Its protein product is CASSRPLPPGQNNEQFF.

V and J are TRBV5-1 and TRBJ2-1; either TRBD1 or TRBD2 may supply D (7 bases each). Germline values: CDR1 SGHRS, CDR2 YFSETQ. The CDR3 sequence is 20 residues long. Trimming took 7 bases from V and 3 from J, leaving 32 bases between them. Here the CDR3 reads CASSRIRTGRGDARYNEQFF. CDR3 sequence (DNA): TGCGCCAGCTCAAGGATTAGGACAGGCCGGGGGGACGCCCGCTACAATGAGCAGTTCTTC.

The CDR3 spells CASSPGTDSYEQYF. Here the CDR3 DNA reads TGTGCCAGCAGTCCCGGGACAGATTCCTACGAGCAGTACTTC. V is TRBV27 and J is TRBJ2-7, with TRBD1 matching over 7 bases. The ends lost 5 bases at V and 1 base at J; junction bases unmatched: 5. Germline V lookup: CDR1 MNHEY, CDR2 SMNVEV (reference sequence). The CDR3 spans 14 residues.

J is TRBJ2-1 and V is TRBV28; D tentatively fits TRBD1 or TRBD2 (5 bases each). The CDR3 has 17 residues. V was pared by 4 bases and J by 0 bases, with 16 bases between. CDR1 and CDR2 from the germline V gene are MDHEN and SYDVKM. This CDR3 reads CASSSETGRTSYNEQFF. CDR3 coding DNA: TGTGCCAGCAGTTCGGAAACGGGACGTACCTCCTACAATGAGCAGTTCTTC. Full variable domain (rest looked up from reference TRBV28 and TRBJ2-1): DVKVTQSSRYLVKRTGEKVFLECVQDMDHENMFWYRQDPGLGLRLIYFSYDVKMKEKGDIPEGYSVSREKKERFSLILESASTNQTSMYLCASSSETGRTSYNEQFFGPGTRLTVL.

The chain combines TRBV27 with TRBJ1-1; D is ambiguous. The ends were cut back, 0 bases at V and 2 bases at J, with 13 bases in the middle. The CDR3 has 16 residues. From germline, CDR1 is MNHEY and CDR2 SMNVEV (reference sequence). CDR3 DNA sequence: TGTGCCAGCAGTTTATCAGTAGCAGGCCACAACACTGAAGCTTTCTTT. This sequence encodes CASSLSVAGHNTEAFF.

The CDR3 region is CASSRPRFGEQFF. For the CDR3, the DNA is TGTGCCAGCAGCCGCCCTAGGTTCGGTGAGCAGTTCTTC. The chain has TRBV11-2 and TRBJ2-1, with D unclear. From germline, CDR1 is SGHAT and CDR2 FQNNGV. V gave up 5 bases and J gave up 9 bases, with 14 bases separating them. The CDR3 extends over 13 amino acids.

The V call is TRBV28, the J call TRBJ2-4, with 7 bases aligning to TRBD2. V lost 6 bases and J lost 3; bases outside the gene matches: 14. Germline V gene lookup returns CDR1 MDHEN and CDR2 SYDVKM. The CDR3 is made up of 17 amino acids. CDR3 bases: TGTGCCAGCAGGTTCGGGAGGCTCGGTGGTGACAAAAACATTCAGTACTTC. This gives the protein CASRFGRLGGDKNIQYF.

The chain is built from TRBV6-1 and TRBJ2-2; 11 positions match TRBD1. This CDR3 spans 15 amino acids. Germline V gene lookup returns CDR1 MNHNS and CDR2 SASEGT. V lost 3 bases, J lost 6 bases, and 3 bases stayed unmatched. This CDR3 reads CASSDGTGGAGELFF. The CDR3, as DNA: TGTGCCAGCAGTGATGGGACAGGGGGAGCCGGGGAGCTGTTTTTT.

This sequence joins TRBV28 and TRBJ1-4; no definite D call. The germline CDR1 and CDR2 sequences are MDHEN and SYDVKM. The CDR3 has 15 amino acids. V lost 7 bases to trimming and J lost 0 bases, with 12 bases between them. The CDR3 spells CASKRSAATNEKLFF. The CDR3 nucleotides read TGTGCCAGCAAGAGGTCCGCCGCAACTAATGAAAAACTGTTTTTT.

The chain carries TRBV30 and TRBJ2-1; 13 bases agree with TRBD2. The CDR3 is made up of 16 amino acids. V lost 0 bases and J lost 3; bases outside the gene matches: 2. The germline V gene has CDR1 GTSNPN and CDR2 SVGIG (reference sequence). CDR3 bases: TGTGCCTGGAGTGTCGGGACTAGCGGGAACTACAATGAGCAGTTCTTC. Amino acid sequence: CAWSVGTSGNYNEQFF.

The chain has TRBV27 and TRBJ2-5; D is possibly TRBD1 (6 bases). The germline CDR1 and CDR2 sequences are MNHEY and SMNVEV (reference sequence). This CDR3 has 13 residues. The V gene lost 7 bases and the J gene lost 1 base, with 10 bases spanning the gap. CDR3 DNA: TGTGCCAGCATAAGGGGGTCCCAAGAGACCCAGTACTTC. Amino acid sequence: CASIRGSQETQYF.

This clone has just one count. Other DNA sequences in this sample translate to the same CDR3. The CDR3 sequence: CASSRTGPYGYTF. CDR3 in DNA: TGTGCCAGTAGTAGGACTGGTCCCTATGGCTACACCTTC. The V gene is TRBV19, the J gene TRBJ1-2, with D unresolved. This CDR3 contains 13 residues. V lost 4 bases and J lost 4, with 10 bases in between. Germline assignment: CDR1 LNHDA and CDR2 SQIVND (reference sequence).

The rearrangement uses TRBV6-5 and TRBJ1-4, with D possibly matching TRBD1 (6 bases). Deletions cut 2 bases from V and 3 bases from J, with 13 bases between. The V gene's germline CDR1 is MNHEY and CDR2 SVGAGI. This CDR3 region has 16 residues. The CDR3 bases are TGTGCCAGCAGTTACGGCAGGGGAGGGCCTAATGAAAAACTGTTTTTT. It is translated as CASSYGRGGPNEKLFF.

This clone showed up just once. The chain employs TRBV4-3 and TRBJ2-7; tentative D call: TRBD2 (6 bases). CDR1 LGHNA and CDR2 YSLEER come from the germline V gene. The V end lost 2 bases, the J end lost 4 bases, and 33 bases lay between the germline ends. The CDR3 runs to 21 residues. The CDR3 DNA follows: TGCGCCAGCAGCCAAAGCCCCAACGACCCAAAGACTAGTGGTCACCGGTACGAGCAGTACTTC. Translated, it gives CASSQSPNDPKTSGHRYEQYF.

This chain uses TRBV6-1 with TRBJ1-3; 10 positions agree with TRBD1. Germline V gene sequence: CDR1 MNHNS, CDR2 SASEGT. After removal of 1 base from V and 3 bases from J, the junction contained 3 bases not matched to a gene. The CDR3 is made up of 16 amino acids. CDR3 region: CASSEVTGGFGNTIYF. DNA of the CDR3: TGTGCCAGCAGTGAAGTGACAGGGGGCTTTGGAAACACCATATATTTT.

Here the CDR3 reads CASSIAITGAGNYGYTF. In nucleotides, the CDR3 is TGTGCCAGTAGTATCGCCATTACAGGGGCTGGGAACTATGGCTACACCTTC. V gene TRBV19 combines with J gene TRBJ1-2; 7 bases agree with TRBD1. Germline-derived CDR1 and CDR2 are LNHDA and SQIVND (reference sequence). The CDR3 spans 17 residues. V lost 3 bases and J lost 2; bases outside the gene matches: 12. The whole variable domain, remainder taken from reference TRBV19 and TRBJ1-2, is DGGITQSPKYLFRKEGQNVTLSCEQNLNHDAMYWYRQDPGQGLRLIYYSQIVNDFQKGDIAEGYSVSREKKESFPLTVTSAQKNPTAFYLCASSIAITGAGNYGYTFGSGTRLTVV.

J is TRBJ2-2 and V is TRBV28; D perhaps matches TRBD2 (5 bases). The CDR3 is 17 residues long. The V end lost 6 bases, the J end lost 2 bases, and 19 bases lay between the germline ends. The germline V gene has CDR1 MDHEN and CDR2 SYDVKM. The CDR3 region is CASSPPAWTRNTGELFF. As DNA, the CDR3 is TGTGCCAGCAGCCCCCCTGCCTGGACTCGCAACACCGGGGAGCTGTTTTTT.